The 16 T cell receptor beta chains in this list originate from one sample, sequenced in a study of blood T cell repertoires in COVID-19. Assay: immunoSEQ multiplex PCR; the TCRdb copy retains only in-frame clones and omits some. The sample includes about 120,000 clones, around 78% of them seen just once. Source material: peripheral blood. The receptors here all came from a man aged 65 to 79 with acute or convalescent COVID-19.

This chain joins TRBV30 and TRBJ2-7; TRBD1 agrees at 8 bases. CDR1 and CDR2 (germline): GTSNPN, SVGIG (reference sequence). The J segment lost 4 bases and the V segment lost 1 base, leaving 18 bases of the junction unmatched. This CDR3 is built from 18 residues. CDR3 residues: CAWSALTTLLQGGYEQYF. In DNA, the CDR3 is TGTGCCTGGAGTGCCCTTACCACCCTTCTACAGGGGGGATACGAGCAGTACTTC.

This clone was seen only a few times. The chain recombines TRBV5-6 with TRBJ1-1; 10 bases map to TRBD1. With 1 base clipped from V and 3 bases from J, the junction kept 3 bases outside the gene matches. The CDR3 has 15 amino acids. Germline CDR1 SGHDT, CDR2 YYEEEE. The CDR3 DNA follows: TGTGCCAGCAGCTTGACCGGGACAGGGGACACTGAAGCTTTCTTT. Protein sequence: CASSLTGTGDTEAFF.

The chain joins TRBV19 to TRBJ2-4; TRBD2 matches 11 bases. The CDR3 has 18 amino acids. The junction had 8 bases not matched to a gene; V was cut back by 4 bases and J by 0 bases. Germline CDR1 LNHDA, CDR2 SQIVND (reference sequence). CDR3 sequence reads: CASSTLAGGLLAKNIQYF. CDR3 coding DNA: TGTGCCAGTAGTACGCTAGCGGGGGGCTTATTAGCCAAAAACATTCAGTACTTC.

The genes are TRBV21-1 and TRBJ1-5; the table's D call, TRBD1, has no DNA check behind it. TRBV21-1 is tagged as a pseudogene. The CDR3 runs to 15 residues. The CDR3 region has the DNA TGTGCCAGCAGCAACTCTCTCAGGGGACCCCAGCCCCAGCATTTT. Amino acids: CASSNSLRGPQPQHF.

The rearrangement joins TRBV15 to TRBJ1-2; 7 nucleotides align to TRBD1. Germline V gene lookup returns CDR1 LNHNV and CDR2 YYDKDF (reference sequence). This CDR3 contains 18 residues. V dropped 1 base and J dropped 5; count of bases not matched to a gene: 16. CDR3 nucleotides: TGTGCCACCAGCAGAGCCGGGACAGCTACACTGAGGGGATATGGCTACACCTTC. Translation gives CATSRAGTATLRGYGYTF.

V and J are TRBV4-3 and TRBJ1-2, with 10 bases matching TRBD1. V trimming: 2 bases; J trimming: 7 bases; junction bases outside the gene matches: 10. This CDR3 comprises 16 residues. From germline, CDR1 is LGHNA and CDR2 YSLEER. The CDR3 DNA sequence: TGCGCCAGCAGCCAAAACACTGCGGGACAGGGGATTGGCTACACCTTC. It translates to CASSQNTAGQGIGYTF.

The rearrangement links TRBV27 to TRBJ1-1; 7 nucleotides line up with TRBD1. The germline V gene has CDR1 MNHEY and CDR2 SMNVEV (reference sequence). Trimming cost V 5 bases and J 7 bases; bases outside gene matches: 7. This CDR3 region has 13 residues. CDR3 nucleotide sequence: TGTGCCAGCAGTCCCCTCAACAGGGGTGAAGCTTTCTTT. Translation: CASSPLNRGEAFF.

Regarding this clone: Other DNA sequences in this sample translate to the same CDR3. The CDR3 bases are TGCGCCAGCAGCTTGGGGGGGGATCAGCCCCAGCATTTT. Its protein product is CASSLGGDQPQHF. This chain uses TRBV5-1 with TRBJ1-5, with D possibly matching TRBD1 (5 bases). Germline values: CDR1 SGHRS, CDR2 YFSETQ. CDR3 length equals 13 residues. The germline V and J ends were trimmed by 0 bases and 5 bases, with 6 bases remaining between them.

Here the CDR3 reads CATSDFEGTTDTQYF. DNA of the CDR3: TGTGCCACCAGTGATTTTGAGGGCACCACAGATACGCAGTATTTT. V usage is TRBV24-1 and J usage is TRBJ2-3; possibly TRBD2 for D (5 bases). The V gene lost 1 base and the J gene lost 2 bases, with 9 bases spanning the gap. The CDR3 has 15 residues. Germline CDR1 reads KGHDR; CDR2 reads SFDVKD.

Only one count was recorded for this clone. This chain uses TRBV7-2 with TRBJ2-7, with 15 bases matching TRBD2. The J segment lost 3 bases and the V segment lost 3 bases, leaving 6 bases of the junction unmatched. This CDR3 comprises 17 residues. Germline V gives CDR1 SGHTA, CDR2 FQGNSA. The CDR3 bases are TGTGCCAGCAGCTTGGGACTAGCGGGGGGCATGCTCTACGAGCAGTACTTC. Translated: CASSLGLAGGMLYEQYF.

This clone was seen a single time. This chain joins TRBV27 and TRBJ2-5, with 7 bases lining up with TRBD1. Trimming cost V 0 bases and J 3 bases; bases outside gene matches: 4. CDR3 size: 15 residues. Per germline, CDR1 MNHEY and CDR2 SMNVEV (reference sequence). CDR3 loop: CASSLSDRVKETQYF. CDR3 DNA sequence: TGTGCCAGCAGTTTATCTGACAGGGTAAAAGAGACCCAGTACTTC.

The gene calls are TRBV5-6 and TRBJ1-1; 9 bases match TRBD1. Germline V gene data show CDR1 as SGHDT and CDR2 as YYEEEE. Trimming removed 0 bases from V and 4 bases from J; junction bases left unmatched: 4. This CDR3 has 15 residues. For the CDR3, the DNA is TGTGCCAGCAGCTTGGACAGGGGGCGAAGCACTGAAGCTTTCTTT. This encodes CASSLDRGRSTEAFF.

The V call is TRBV5-4, the J call TRBJ2-5; TRBD2 agrees at 12 bases. V was pared by 5 bases and J by 2 bases, with 4 bases of the junction left unmatched. This CDR3 spans 15 amino acids. In germline, CDR1 is SGHNT, CDR2 YYREEE (reference sequence). CDR3 nucleotide sequence: TGTGCCAGCAGTGGACTAGCGGGGCCTCAAGAGACCCAGTACTTC. Translation: CASSGLAGPQETQYF.

This rearrangement joins TRBV29-1 to TRBJ1-2; 10 bases are a match to TRBD1. The CDR3 covers 13 residues. The V and J ends lost 4 bases and 4 bases, in that order; junction bases with no gene match: 3. Germline loops: CDR1 SQVTM, CDR2 ANQGSEA. The CDR3 reads CSVGGQGTYGYTF. The CDR3, as DNA: TGCAGCGTTGGGGGACAGGGGACCTATGGCTACACCTTC.

CDR3 residues: CASSLAVQVNTEAFF. The CDR3 DNA reads TGCGCCAGCAGCTTGGCCGTGCAGGTGAACACTGAAGCTTTCTTT. The V call is TRBV5-1, the J call TRBJ1-1, with D uncertain. The V gene's germline CDR1 is SGHRS and CDR2 YFSETQ. This CDR3 region has 15 residues. Trimming removed 0 bases from V and 0 bases from J, with 9 bases in between.

This clone was seen more than once but under ten times. V usage is TRBV15 and J usage is TRBJ2-5; D is undetermined. Trimming took 0 bases from V and 4 from J, leaving 12 bases between them. Germline values: CDR1 LNHNV, CDR2 YYDKDF (reference sequence). The CDR3 runs to 15 residues. The CDR3 nucleotides are TGTGCCACCAGCAGAGATGTACAGCCAACAGAGACCCAGTACTTC. Its protein is CATSRDVQPTETQYF.